Presented here are 14 T cell receptor beta chains from one specimen sequenced in a study of blood T cells in healthy people across ages. Alongside a J-beta primer mix, a sample-barcoded 5' primer served in a second PCR lasting 7 to 11 cycles. Each CDR3 protein gets one entry after TCRdb re-called the 5' RACE reads with MiXCR. The sample has more than 600,000 distinct CDR3 sequences, approximately 25% seen once; the top ten hold 9% to 9.5%. This sample also belongs to another study, concerning T cells of mothers and their children.

The sequenced sample was blood. These receptors were taken from a boy between 10 and 17 years old in good health.

V usage is TRBV5-1 and J usage is TRBJ1-2, with TRBD1 identical over 7 bases. The J segment lost 5 bases and the V segment lost 2 bases, leaving 3 bases of the junction unmatched. Germline V gives CDR1 SGHRS, CDR2 YFSETQ. This CDR3 is 13 amino acids long. CDR3 nucleotides: TGCGCCAGCAGCTTCGGACAGGCGTATGGCTACACCTTC. Encoded protein: CASSFGQAYGYTF. The whole variable domain, filled in from reference TRBV5-1 and TRBJ1-2, reads KAGVTQTPRYLIKTRGQQVTLSCSPISGHRSVSWYQQTPGQGLQFLFEYFSETQRNKGNFPGRFSGRQFSNSRSEMNVSTLELGDSALYLCASSFGQAYGYTFGSGTRLTVV.

There are a few counts of this clonotype. Since a much larger clone is just one base distant, this may be a read error. The rearrangement joins TRBV7-3 to TRBJ1-1; D is unresolved. Germline-derived CDR1 and CDR2 are SGHTA and FQGTGA. The CDR3 spans 13 residues. Trimming left V 1 base short and J 1 base short, with 4 bases between. CDR3 sequence reads: CASSLMANTEAFF. CDR3 DNA: TGTGCCAGCAGCTTAATGGCGAACACTGAAGCTTTCTTT.

The chain joins TRBV12-3 or TRBV12-4 to TRBJ2-3, with 7 bases lining up with TRBD2. The CDR3 sequence is 13 residues long. Germline trimming cut 2 bases from V and 4 bases from J; bases unmatched to any gene: 0. The CDR3 DNA reads as TGTGCCAGCAGTTTAACTAGCGCAGATACGCAGTATTTT. Its protein is CASSLTSADTQYF.

Turning to this clonotype: Compared with germline, one end of the junction differs, possibly owing to a read error. The chain has TRBV6-2 or TRBV6-3 and TRBJ2-7; D perhaps matches TRBD2 (6 bases). This CDR3 region has 15 residues. Germline lookup yields CDR1 MNHEY and CDR2 SVGEGT. This chain's CDR3 is CASSCRAGNSYEQYF. As DNA, the CDR3 is TGTGCCAGCAGTTGCCGTGCGGGAAACTCCTATGAGCAGTACTTC.

This clonotype was observed many times. The genes are TRBV9 and TRBJ1-3, with D unclear. CDR1 and CDR2 from the germline V gene are SGDLS and YYNGEE. The CDR3 length is 14 residues. Between the trimmed V and J ends, which lost 3 bases and 0 bases, there was a span of 7 bases. CDR3 sequence: CASSADGSGNTIYF. The CDR3 bases are TGTGCCAGCAGCGCGGACGGCTCTGGAAACACCATATATTTT.

This clonotype was detected only a few times. V is TRBV29-1 and J is TRBJ2-7; 13 bases align to TRBD2. The CDR3 has 15 amino acids. J gave up 6 bases and V 6 bases, and 11 bases lay outside the gene matches. Germline V gene sequence: CDR1 SQVTM, CDR2 ANQGSEA. The CDR3 loop is CSVGNGLAGESEQYF. The CDR3 DNA reads as TGCAGCGTGGGGAATGGACTAGCGGGAGAATCCGAGCAGTACTTC.

The V call is TRBV10-3, the J call TRBJ1-1; D is perhaps TRBD1 (6 bases). Germline V CDR1 and CDR2: ENHRY, SYGVKD. There are 16 residues in the CDR3. V shed 6 bases and J shed 0 bases, with 17 bases lying between them. The CDR3 loop is CAISPRRQDMNTEAFF. The CDR3 coding sequence is TGTGCCATCAGCCCGAGGAGACAGGACATGAACACTGAAGCTTTCTTT.

This chain links TRBV7-3 with TRBJ2-2; 13 bases agree with TRBD2. The J segment lost 6 bases and the V segment lost 5 bases, leaving 9 bases of the junction unmatched. There are 17 residues in the CDR3. Germline assignment: CDR1 SGHTA and CDR2 FQGTGA. In nucleotides, the CDR3 is TGTGCCAGCAGCCCGTGGACTAGCGGGAGAACCTCCGGGGAGCTGTTTTTT. This codes for CASSPWTSGRTSGELFF.

This chain joins TRBV7-3 and TRBJ2-5, with D possibly called TRBD1 or TRBD2 (5 bases each). TRBJ2-1 matches the DNA end more closely, so the J call is doubtful. Germline V gene data show CDR1 as SGHTA and CDR2 as FQGTGA. The CDR3 totals 14 residues. CDR3 bases: TGTGCCAGCAGCTTAATTTCGGGGCAACATGAGCAGTTCTTC. Translated, it gives CASSLISGQHEQFF.

This clonotype was observed a few times. The gene calls are TRBV29-1 and TRBJ2-7; TRBD1 matches at 8 bases. The CDR3 is 12 amino acids. The germline CDR1 and CDR2 sequences are SQVTM and ANQGSEA. J was trimmed by 3 bases and V by 7 bases; bases with no gene match: 5. The CDR3: CSGGTGIYEQYF. In nucleotides, the CDR3 is TGCAGCGGTGGGACAGGTATCTACGAGCAGTACTTC.

This clonotype was detected a few times. This chain connects TRBV2 to TRBJ1-1; D is perhaps TRBD1 (5 bases). The CDR3 runs to 13 residues. Per germline, CDR1 SNHLY and CDR2 FYNNEI. V lost 1 base and J lost 7, with 10 bases in between. In nucleotides, the CDR3 is TGTGCCAGCAGTGAAGGGGACGAGGATGAAGCTTTCTTT. Protein sequence: CASSEGDEDEAFF.

This clonotype was seen only a few times. This chain joins TRBV19 and TRBJ1-4; D uncertain. The germline V and J ends were trimmed by 6 bases and 4 bases, with 18 bases remaining between them. The CDR3 loop spans 16 amino acids. CDR1 LNHDA and CDR2 SQIVND come from the germline V gene (reference sequence). CDR3 sequence reads: CASSRPTSGHNEKLFF. The CDR3 coding sequence is TGTGCCAGTAGCCGCCCCACCAGTGGTCATAATGAAAAACTGTTTTTT.

V gene TRBV12-5 combines with J gene TRBJ2-1; D is possibly TRBD1 or TRBD2 (6 bases each). The CDR3 totals 17 residues. The V and J ends lost 0 bases and 1 base respectively, with 13 bases between them. Germline V gives CDR1 LGHNT, CDR2 FRNRAP. The CDR3 is CASGLVGGGPSYNEQFF. DNA of the CDR3: TGTGCTAGTGGTTTGGTAGGAGGGGGGCCGTCCTACAATGAGCAGTTCTTC.

This clonotype was seen more than once but under ten times. The chain carries TRBV29-1 and TRBJ2-1; D call uncertain. Germline CDR1 is SQVTM and CDR2 is ANQGSEA. Deletions cut 3 bases from V and 4 bases from J, with 7 bases between. The CDR3 is made up of 12 amino acids. CDR3 sequence reads: CSVDKTYNEQFF. Here the CDR3 DNA reads TGCAGCGTTGACAAAACTTACAATGAGCAGTTCTTC.